The source of this TCR beta chain is a study of beta chain features in type 1 diabetes. Background on the study: Some 110 million sorted cells were examined across all samples.

This clone was seen only a few times. The antigen is not known. Study conclusions and caveats: Patients with type 1 diabetes showed fewer VDJ junction insertions and more deletions.

The isolated RNA, all of it, was reverse transcribed, so expressed TCRB transcripts were what got sequenced. Assay: immunoSEQ multiplex PCR; the TCRdb copy retains only in-frame clones and omits some. The sample shows about 200,000 clones, about 11% of them seen only once. Deletions cut 0 bases from V and 0 bases from J, with 12 bases between. This CDR3 is built from 16 residues. Germline assignment: CDR1 SGHRS and CDR2 YFSETQ. The sample consisted of central memory CD4+ T cells from blood. This TCR came from a man younger than 35 in good health. V is TRBV5-1 and J is TRBJ1-2; D unresolved. CDR3 nucleotides: TGCGCCAGCAGCTTGGTTGACGGATCGTCTAACTATGGCTACACCTTC. Encoded protein: CASSLVDGSSNYGYTF. Full variable domain (missing parts from reference TRBV5-1 and TRBJ1-2): KAGVTQTPRYLIKTRGQQVTLSCSPISGHRSVSWYQQTPGQGLQFLFEYFSETQRNKGNFPGRFSGRQFSNSRSEMNVSTLELGDSALYLCASSLVDGSSNYGYTFGSGTRLTVV.